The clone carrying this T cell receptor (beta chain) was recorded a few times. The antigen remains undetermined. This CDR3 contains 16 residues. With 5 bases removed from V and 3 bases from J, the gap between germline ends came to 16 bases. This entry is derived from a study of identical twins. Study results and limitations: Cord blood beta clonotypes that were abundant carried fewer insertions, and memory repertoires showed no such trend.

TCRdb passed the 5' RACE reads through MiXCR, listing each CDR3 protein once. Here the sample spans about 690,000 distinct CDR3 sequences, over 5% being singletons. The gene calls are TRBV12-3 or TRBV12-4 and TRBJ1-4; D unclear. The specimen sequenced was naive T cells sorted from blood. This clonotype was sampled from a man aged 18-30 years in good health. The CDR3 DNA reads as TGTGCCAGCAGTCCGGGCGACGGTCCGGCTAATGAAAAACTGTTTTTT. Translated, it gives CASSPGDGPANEKLFF.